The 26 T cell receptor beta chains below all came from one sample that was sequenced in a study of T cell responses to AZD1222 COVID-19 vaccine. Libraries were prepared by immunoSEQ multiplex PCR; TCRdb keeps only in-frame clonotypes and omits some of them. The sample records tens of thousands of clones, approximately 80% being singletons. Sequenced here: peripheral blood, sampled 28 days after the second AZD1222 dose. The origin of the receptors is an adult who received the AZD1222 COVID-19 vaccine.

This sequence joins TRBV12-5 and TRBJ1-3, with a weak D call TRBD1 (6 bases). Germline CDR1 and CDR2: LGHNT and FRNRAP. V dropped 1 base and J dropped 6 bases, with 10 bases sitting between them. CDR3 length: 14 residues. In nucleotides, the CDR3 is TGTGCTAGTGGTTTGGATTACAGGGAAAACACCATATATTTT. Its protein product is CASGLDYRENTIYF. The full variable domain, completed using reference TRBV12-5 and TRBJ1-3, is DARVTQTPRHKVTEMGQEVTMRCQPILGHNTVFWYRQTMMQGLELLAYFRNRAPLDDSGMPKDRFSAEMPDATLATLKIQPSEPRDSAVYFCASGLDYRENTIYFGEGSWLTVV.

A single count supports this clone. The rearrangement links TRBV5-1 to TRBJ2-5; TRBD2 matches 14 bases. In germline, CDR1 is SGHRS, CDR2 YFSETQ. V shed 2 bases and J 1 base; nucleotides not matched to a gene: 7. The CDR3 length is 18 residues. The CDR3 is CASSLMGLAGAFQETQYF. In DNA form, the CDR3 reads TGCGCCAGCAGCTTAATGGGACTAGCGGGGGCTTTCCAAGAGACCCAGTACTTC.

The rearrangement uses TRBV6-5 and TRBJ2-1, with 7 bases identical to TRBD1. V lost 4 bases and J lost 9; bases outside the gene matches: 9. The length of the CDR3 is 14 residues. Per germline, CDR1 MNHEY and CDR2 SVGAGI. The CDR3 is CASSSATGVVEQFF. CDR3 sequence (DNA): TGTGCCAGCAGTTCGGCAACAGGGGTTGTTGAGCAGTTCTTC.

This clone was counted once. The rearrangement joins TRBV11-2 to TRBJ2-1; TRBD1 agrees at 7 bases. In germline, CDR1 is SGHAT, CDR2 FQNNGV. V trimming: 4 bases; J trimming: 9 bases; junction bases outside the gene matches: 12. This CDR3 is built from 15 residues. CDR3 DNA: TGTGCCAGCAGCTCCCTCCGTGAGGGGGCCGTTGAGCAGTTCTTC. The encoded protein is CASSSLREGAVEQFF.

The CDR3 DNA is TGTGCCAGTAGTTCCGCAGGGGGCGCGGATGGAAACACCATATATTTT. Its translation: CASSSAGGADGNTIYF. This chain connects TRBV19 to TRBJ1-3, with TRBD1 identical over 8 bases. J was trimmed by 3 bases and V by 5 bases; bases with no gene match: 9. The CDR3 extends over 16 amino acids. Germline V gene lookup returns CDR1 LNHDA and CDR2 SQIVND (reference sequence).

The CDR3 reads CASSPTGHGYTF. In DNA form, the CDR3 reads TGTGCCAGCAGCCCAACAGGGCATGGCTACACCTTC. The rearrangement joins TRBV11-2 to TRBJ1-2, with a possible D match to TRBD1 (6 bases). Trimming removed 5 bases at V and 6 bases at J, with 10 bases between. Per the germline V gene, CDR1 is SGHAT and CDR2 is FQNNGV. The length of the CDR3 is 12 residues.

Only one count was recorded for this clone. The chain employs TRBV9 and TRBJ2-5; TRBD2 matches at 12 bases. Germline CDR1 is SGDLS and CDR2 is YYNGEE. The CDR3 length is 15 residues. Trimming at V came to 6 bases and at J to 5 bases, leaving 8 bases not matched to a gene. CDR3 loop: CASNRTSGVGETQYF. The CDR3 DNA follows: TGTGCCAGCAACCGGACTAGCGGGGTTGGGGAGACCCAGTACTTC.

The chain combines TRBV6-4 with TRBJ1-2; unclear D gene. The CDR3 sequence is 15 residues long. V gave up 6 bases and J gave up 5 bases, with 19 bases separating them. Germline loops: CDR1 MRHNA, CDR2 SNTAGT. The CDR3 is CASSPDRGASYGYTF. The CDR3 nucleotides read TGTGCCAGCAGCCCGGACCGAGGAGCGTCGTATGGCTACACCTTC.

The J gene is TRBJ1-1, the V gene TRBV5-1; D is ambiguous. V gave up 2 bases and J gave up 5 bases, with 13 bases separating them. The CDR3 has 14 amino acids. CDR1 is SGHRS and CDR2 is YFSETQ in the germline V gene. CDR3 residues: CASSLGRERTEAFF. Written as DNA, the CDR3 is TGCGCCAGCAGCTTAGGAAGGGAGCGAACTGAAGCTTTCTTT.

This clone was detected only once. This sequence joins TRBV5-4 and TRBJ1-3; no firm D call. With 0 bases removed from V and 0 bases from J, the gap between germline ends came to 4 bases. The CDR3 spans 14 residues. Germline CDR1 is SGHNT and CDR2 is YYREEE (reference sequence). This CDR3 reads CASSLGGSGNTIYF. Written as DNA, the CDR3 is TGTGCCAGCAGCTTGGGGGGCTCTGGAAACACCATATATTTT.

V gene TRBV27 combines with J gene TRBJ2-7; D uncertain. The CDR3 runs to 15 residues. CDR1 is MNHEY, CDR2 SMNVEV, per germline (reference sequence). V was cut by 6 bases and J by 6 bases, with 21 bases left in between. Here the CDR3 reads CASRRRRDPVGEQYF. The CDR3 DNA follows: TGTGCCAGCAGGCGCCGCCGCGACCCAGTTGGCGAGCAGTACTTC.

V usage is TRBV28 and J usage is TRBJ2-2; perhaps TRBD2 as D (5 bases). Trimming pared 3 bases from V and 6 bases from J, leaving 17 bases between. This CDR3 is 16 amino acids long. CDR1 MDHEN and CDR2 SYDVKM come from the germline V gene. The CDR3 region is CASSFFGVGYAGELFF. The CDR3 nucleotides are TGTGCCAGCAGTTTCTTCGGGGTGGGCTACGCCGGGGAGCTGTTTTTT.

The rearrangement uses TRBV10-3 and TRBJ2-2; 11 nucleotides agree with TRBD1. Germline loops: CDR1 ENHRY, CDR2 SYGVKD. Trimming at V came to 4 bases and at J to 5 bases, leaving 3 bases not matched to a gene. The CDR3 is made up of 15 amino acids. For the CDR3, the DNA is TGTGCCATCAGTGGAGGGACAGGGGGAACCGGGGAGCTGTTTTTT. It is translated as CAISGGTGGTGELFF.

The genes are TRBV6-5 and TRBJ1-5; D might be TRBD1 (6 bases). Trimming shortened V by 5 bases and J by 4 bases, and 12 bases separated the two germline ends. CDR1 and CDR2 from the germline V gene are MNHEY and SVGAGI. The CDR3 length is 14 residues. The CDR3 bases are TGTGCCAGCAGTCCTACGAGGGGGAATCAGCCCCAGCATTTT. Translated: CASSPTRGNQPQHF.

This clone was observed a few times. The chain uses TRBV19 and TRBJ1-1; D is possibly TRBD1 (5 bases). Germline CDR1 is LNHDA and CDR2 is SQIVND (reference sequence). The CDR3 contains 13 residues. V was pared by 7 bases and J by 4 bases, with 13 bases between. This CDR3 reads CASTAGQGTEAFF. CDR3 DNA: TGTGCCAGTACGGCCGGGCAGGGCACTGAAGCTTTCTTT.

This clone was recorded a few times. CDR3 region: CASSGKGRFEAFF. DNA for the CDR3: TGTGCCAGCAGTGGAAAGGGGAGATTTGAAGCTTTCTTT. The chain couples TRBV2 to TRBJ1-1; a possible D gene is TRBD1 (5 bases). Trimming pared 4 bases from V and 7 bases from J, leaving 13 bases between. Germline V gene lookup returns CDR1 SNHLY and CDR2 FYNNEI. CDR3 length equals 13 residues.

The chain is built from TRBV5-6 and TRBJ2-3, with a tentative D call TRBD2 (6 bases). The CDR3 has 15 amino acids. CDR1 and CDR2 from the germline V gene are SGHDT and YYEEEE. Trimming removed 1 base from V and 0 bases from J, with 9 bases in between. The CDR3 is CASSLPGTSTDTQYF. Written as DNA, the CDR3 is TGTGCCAGCAGCTTGCCGGGGACTAGCACAGATACGCAGTATTTT.

Points on this clone: Other DNA variants within this sample encode the same CDR3. V usage is TRBV5-1 and J usage is TRBJ1-1, with D possibly being TRBD1 (6 bases). V was cut by 2 bases and J by 5 bases, with 10 bases left in between. The CDR3 length is 13 residues. Germline CDR1 is SGHRS and CDR2 is YFSETQ. The CDR3 nucleotides are TGCGCCAGCAGCTTTAGCAGGGGAACTGAAGCTTTCTTT. As protein: CASSFSRGTEAFF.

The chain carries TRBV12-3 or TRBV12-4 and TRBJ2-7; the match to TRBD1 covers 7 bases. The V segment lost 3 bases and the J segment 3 bases; nucleotides outside the gene matches: 2. The CDR3 has 13 residues. The CDR3 spells CASSFQGVYEQYF. The CDR3 DNA reads TGTGCCAGCAGTTTTCAGGGGGTCTACGAGCAGTACTTC.

The chain carries TRBV5-6 and TRBJ1-6, with D hard to call. The CDR3 totals 15 residues. Between the trimmed V and J ends, which lost 4 bases and 8 bases, there was a span of 16 bases. Germline V gene lookup returns CDR1 SGHDT and CDR2 YYEEEE. CDR3 in DNA: TGTGCCAGCAGCACCGACGGTACGATCGATTCACCCCTCCACTTT. It is translated as CASSTDGTIDSPLHF.

The chain has TRBV15 and TRBJ1-5; D is uncertain. Trimming took 0 bases from V and 2 from J, leaving 8 bases between them. Germline V gene sequence: CDR1 LNHNV, CDR2 YYDKDF (reference sequence). The CDR3 is 15 amino acids. The CDR3 bases are TGTGCCACCAGCAGAGAGGTTTTGGGCAATCAGCCCCAGCATTTT. It encodes CATSREVLGNQPQHF. Variable domain in full (rest from reference TRBV15 and TRBJ1-5): DAMVIQNPRYQVTQFGKPVTLSCSQTLNHNVMYWYQQKSSQAPKLLFHYYDKDFNNEADTPDNFQSRRPNTSFCFLDIRSPGLGDTAMYLCATSREVLGNQPQHFGDGTRLSIL.

The chain has TRBV5-1 and TRBJ2-3, with TRBD2 as a possible D gene (6 bases). V lost 2 bases and J lost 1, with 11 bases in between. CDR1 and CDR2 (germline): SGHRS, YFSETQ. The CDR3 length is 15 residues. The CDR3 here is CASSLSSSGTDTQYF. As DNA, the CDR3 is TGCGCCAGCAGCTTAAGCTCTAGCGGCACAGATACGCAGTATTTT.

This chain links TRBV4-2 with TRBJ2-7; D is uncertain. Per the germline V gene, CDR1 is LGHNA and CDR2 is YNFKEQ. V was trimmed by 0 bases and J by 3 bases, leaving 12 bases between them. CDR3 length: 15 residues. The CDR3 DNA sequence: TGTGCCAGCAGCCAAGAGGATGGCTCGATCTACGAGCAGTACTTC. This encodes CASSQEDGSIYEQYF.

The chain carries TRBV18 and TRBJ2-2; either TRBD1 or TRBD2 may supply D (7 bases each). CDR1 KGHSH and CDR2 LQKENI come from the germline V gene. Trimming took off 1 base at V and 1 base at J, with 16 bases between the two ends. CDR3 size: 18 residues. For the CDR3, the DNA is TGTGCCAGCTCACCACGACAGGGCGGGACTATGAACACCGGGGAGCTGTTTTTT. Its translation: CASSPRQGGTMNTGELFF.

The chain combines TRBV2 with TRBJ1-5, with D perhaps TRBD1 (6 bases). CDR1 and CDR2 from the germline V gene are SNHLY and FYNNEI. The length of the CDR3 is 14 residues. V was clipped by 3 bases and J by 4 bases, with 10 bases between them. The CDR3, as DNA: TGTGCCAGCAGTGAGGGGGGGCGAAATCAGCCCCAGCATTTT. Translated: CASSEGGRNQPQHF.

The V gene is TRBV5-1, the J gene TRBJ2-2; D remains ambiguous. The CDR3 consists of 11 residues. The germline V gene has CDR1 SGHRS and CDR2 YFSETQ. The ends were cut back, 4 bases at V and 4 bases at J, with 2 bases in the middle. CDR3 DNA: TGCGCCAGCAGCGCCACCGGGGAGCTGTTTTTT. Its translation: CASSATGELFF.